This T cell receptor (beta chain) was captured in a study of blood T cell repertoires in COVID-19 (dated by TCRdb to about 2020). For the wider study: Collaborator samples came from the United States, Italy and Spain and covered acute and convalescent phases of COVID-19. Where available, HLA class I and class II types were obtained from metadata supplied by the sample provider rather than from assay-based typing. The samples were drawn from two sources: the first 160 participants of the ongoing ImmuneRACE study, and fewer than 1,500 subjects contributed by 6 global collaborators. Sample metadata almost always included a de-identified subject ID, COVID-19 status, age in years and sex. The repertoires were made available in a free public database intended to serve as a resource for research on the immune response to SARS-CoV-2. Subjects who had been exposed to COVID-19, were actively infected with it, or had recovered from it provided the deeply sampled blood TCRbeta repertoires that made up the dataset. The prospective study material was composed of cDNA or gDNA derived from T cells, B-cell-depleted T cells, or PBMCs. Here is what the overall study found, with its caveats: The quantity of clinical and demographic metadata differed by source and by participant and was supplied without curation.

The collaborating institutions used their own protocols to collect whole blood in K2EDTA tubes. For TCRbeta analysis, collaborator samples were shipped as frozen whole blood, as isolated PBMCs, or as DNA extracted from either sample type. TCRbeta CDR3 regions were amplified from genomic DNA by means of the immunoSEQ Assay, a bias-controlled multiplex PCR. The study's own analysis went as follows. Nucleated cell counts per sample were estimated from amplification of reference gene primers within the assay. Sequence reads were collapsed and filtered to measure the absolute abundance of every unique TCRbeta CDR3 rearrangement. Productive Simpson clonality was computed per sample as the square root of Simpson's diversity index over productive rearrangements. TCRdb obtained this table from immuneACCESS and retained in-frame rearrangements with V and J assigned. These tables miss some clones; where compared with another copy, unresolved V genes account for less than half of the shortfall, and the remainder is unexplained. From that table come the V and J calls and clone size; the DNA was used to work out D and trimming. In this sample the table shows a few hundred thousand clones, around nine tenths of which occur a single time. Over 6% of the sample belongs to the ten largest clones.

As regards this clone: No cognate antigen has been identified for it. Per-base qualities were not stored, and no clone one base away is much larger.

This TCR derives from a woman aged 70-85 years with active or convalescent COVID-19. Sample: peripheral blood.

The CDR3: CAITPTPQETQYF. In nucleotide form, the sequence is TGTGCCATCACCCCTACCCCGCAAGAGACCCAGTACTTC. The chain links TRBV10-3 with TRBJ2-5; the D gene lacks a confident call. CDR1 ENHRY and CDR2 SYGVKD were looked up in the germline V gene. The CDR3 holds 13 amino acids from the cysteine to the phenylalanine. Just the 39-base CDR3 DNA is kept, in frame starting at base 1. V sheds 7 bases and J sheds 2 bases, leaving 11 bases between their ends.